Listed here is a single TCR beta chain. The target antigen is unknown. The germline V gene encodes CDR1 SNHLY and CDR2 FYNNEI. The CDR3 spans 13 residues. Deletions cut 8 bases from V and 6 bases from J, with 15 bases between. This record comes from a study of cytomegalovirus exposure and HLA in healthy donors. The PCR contained 60 Vbeta and 13 Jbeta primers. Profiling relied on immunoSEQ multiplex PCR, and the TCRdb table lists in-frame clones only, not all of them. This table has approximately 150,000 clones, just under 85% appearing once. Points from the study as a whole: It was likely that a cluster of highly shared sequence variants was a sequencing artifact. As a later analysis showed, a missense DCLRE1C variant was linked to trimming of TCR beta V- and J-genes.

Sequenced input: PBMCs. The chain carries TRBV2 and TRBJ2-3, with D tentatively TRBD2 (7 bases). The TCR sequence derives from a girl between 5 and 17 years old in good health and CMV-seropositive. The CDR3 sequence: CASLQGGGDTQYF. CDR3 DNA: TGTGCCAGCCTTCAAGGGGGAGGGGATACGCAGTATTTT.